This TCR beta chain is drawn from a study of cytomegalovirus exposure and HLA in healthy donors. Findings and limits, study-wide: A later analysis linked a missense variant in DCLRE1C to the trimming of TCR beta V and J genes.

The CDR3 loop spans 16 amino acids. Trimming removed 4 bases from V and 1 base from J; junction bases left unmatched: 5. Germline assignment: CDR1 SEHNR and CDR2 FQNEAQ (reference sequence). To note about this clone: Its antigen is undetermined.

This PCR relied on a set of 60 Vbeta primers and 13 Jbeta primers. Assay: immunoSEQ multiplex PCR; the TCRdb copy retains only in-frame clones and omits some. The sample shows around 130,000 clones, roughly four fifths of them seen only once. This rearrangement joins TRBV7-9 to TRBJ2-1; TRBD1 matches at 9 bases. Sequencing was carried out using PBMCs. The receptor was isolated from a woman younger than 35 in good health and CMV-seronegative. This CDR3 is CASSYYRGLSYNEQFF. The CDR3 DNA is TGTGCCAGCAGCTATTACAGGGGGCTATCCTACAATGAGCAGTTCTTC.